The 25 T cell receptor beta chains listed next were all sequenced from one sample in a study of metastatic and nonmetastatic thyroid tumors. Each patient came to thyroid surgery without any prior treatment (of any kind). From the PCR reads, TCRdb re-called clones with MiXCR. This table has some 39,000 clones, roughly 15% appearing once. The source material was blood. The receptors shown here come from a female donor with papillary thyroid cancer or a benign thyroid nodule (not recorded which). Some clones in this sample may be carry-over from other donors' samples.

Relative to its sample, this clone is medium-sized. V and J are TRBV12-3 or TRBV12-4 and TRBJ2-2; the D is unclear. The ends were cut back, 1 base at V and 3 bases at J, with 6 bases in the middle. CDR3 length: 14 residues. The CDR3 here is CASSLGQYTGELFF. CDR3 sequence (DNA): TGTGCCAGCAGTTTAGGGCAATACACCGGGGAGCTGTTTTTT.

This clone appeared many times. The chain combines TRBV14 with TRBJ1-3; D not certain. V dropped 5 bases and J dropped 2 bases, with 10 bases sitting between them. The V gene's germline CDR1 is SGHDN and CDR2 FVKESK. The CDR3 length is 14 residues. This CDR3 is CASSAQFAGNTIYF. The CDR3 coding sequence is TGTGCCAGCAGCGCCCAATTCGCTGGAAACACCATATATTTT.

This clone occurred many times. Other nucleotide sequences from this sample produce the same CDR3. The chain links TRBV20-1 to TRBJ1-2, with 8 nucleotides matching TRBD1. CDR1 DFQATT and CDR2 SNEGSKA come from the germline V gene (reference sequence). The trim removed 6 bases at V and 4 bases at J, leaving 10 bases unmatched. There are 14 residues in the CDR3. DNA of the CDR3: TGCAGTGCCGTCAGACAGGGGTCCATCTATGGCTACACCTTC. The encoded protein is CSAVRQGSIYGYTF.

The sample holds one count of this clone. This may come from a read error, since a much larger clone is one base off. The chain combines TRBV5-6 with TRBJ1-5, with D hard to call. V was trimmed by 1 base and J by 0 bases, leaving 5 bases between them. Germline assignment: CDR1 SGHDT and CDR2 YYEEEE. The CDR3 spans 14 residues. The CDR3 DNA reads TGTGCCAGCAGCTTGCGGTATAGCAATCAGCCCCAGCATTTT. This encodes CASSLRYSNQPQHF.

This clone has more than one count but fewer than ten. At one of its ends the junction is not consistent with the germline gene, which may arise from a read error. V and J are TRBV27 and TRBJ2-7; the D gene is possibly TRBD2 (6 bases). Germline V lookup: CDR1 MNHEY, CDR2 SMNVEV (reference sequence). This CDR3 contains 16 residues. CDR3 coding DNA: TGTGCCAGAAGTTATATGGCTAGCGTAGACTACGAAAAGCAGTACTTC. Its translation: CARSYMASVDYEKQYF.

This clone came up many times. The V and J genes are TRBV12-3 or TRBV12-4 and TRBJ1-5; D call uncertain. The ends were cut back, 3 bases at V and 7 bases at J, with 10 bases in the middle. CDR3 size: 13 residues. The CDR3 region has the DNA TGTGCCAGCAGTTTTCGTCGGGTGCAGCCCCAGCATTTT. Amino acid sequence: CASSFRRVQPQHF.

The table lists this clone with a count of one. The V gene is TRBV5-1, the J gene TRBJ1-2; tentatively, D is TRBD1 (6 bases). Germline assignment: CDR1 SGHRS and CDR2 YFSETQ. V lost 7 bases to trimming and J lost 3 bases, with 7 bases between them. The CDR3 is 11 residues long. The CDR3 sequence is CASGGDYGYTF. In DNA, the CDR3 is TGCGCCAGCGGGGGCGACTATGGCTACACCTTC.

This sequence joins TRBV12-3 or TRBV12-4 and TRBJ2-7, with no clear D. The CDR3 contains 12 residues. The V gene lost 2 bases and the J gene lost 1 base, with 3 bases spanning the gap. The CDR3 loop reads CASSLRSYEQYF. DNA for the CDR3: TGTGCCAGCAGTTTAAGGTCCTACGAGCAGTACTTC.

There are many counts of this clone. The chain combines TRBV6-1 with TRBJ2-6; no firm D call. The CDR3 runs to 15 residues. V was trimmed by 3 bases and J by 0 bases, leaving 6 bases between them. Germline CDR1 and CDR2: MNHNS and SASEGT. The CDR3: CASSDRDSGANVLTF. CDR3 DNA: TGTGCCAGCAGTGACAGAGACTCTGGGGCCAACGTCCTGACTTTC.

This clone was found many times. The same CDR3 is also encoded by other DNA sequences in this sample. This rearrangement joins TRBV6-1 to TRBJ1-2; 7 nucleotides align to TRBD1. Germline V CDR1 and CDR2: MNHNS, SASEGT. There are 15 residues in the CDR3. The V segment lost 5 bases and the J segment 3 bases; nucleotides outside the gene matches: 9. The CDR3 DNA sequence: TGTGCCAGCAGTTCCCGACAGGGTATGGACTATGGCTACACCTTC. Translating it yields CASSSRQGMDYGYTF.

Comments on this clone: The junction departs from the called germline gene at one end, perhaps through a read error. V usage is TRBV20-1 and J usage is TRBJ2-2; possible D gene TRBD2, 5 bases. The CDR3 consists of 16 residues. Germline V CDR1 and CDR2: DFQATT, SNEGSKA (reference sequence). The DNA of the CDR3 is TGCAGTGCTAGTAAGGATGGGATAGGGAACACCGGGGAGCTTTTTTTT. Residues: CSASKDGIGNTGELFF.

The genes are TRBV6-6 and TRBJ1-5, with D possibly matching TRBD1 (6 bases). Germline V gene lookup returns CDR1 MNHNY and CDR2 SVGAGI (reference sequence). V was pared by 2 bases and J by 7 bases, with 9 bases between. The CDR3 is 13 residues long. The CDR3 protein is CASSYGGGQPQHF. As DNA, the CDR3 is TGTGCCAGCAGTTACGGGGGGGGCCAGCCCCAGCATTTT.

The sample holds a few counts of this clone. The chain carries TRBV6-1 and TRBJ2-3; perhaps TRBD1 as D (6 bases). From germline, CDR1 is MNHNS and CDR2 SASEGT. The V and J ends lost 11 bases and 4 bases respectively, with 10 bases between them. There are 11 residues in the CDR3. CDR3 sequence reads: CAAQGPDTQYF. The CDR3 coding sequence is TGTGCCGCCCAGGGGCCAGATACGCAGTATTTT.

This clone was seen ten or more times. Other DNA sequences from this sample encode an identical CDR3 as well. V usage is TRBV14 and J usage is TRBJ2-2; TRBD1 aligns across 7 bases. This CDR3 comprises 14 residues. The V gene end was trimmed by 2 bases and the J gene end by 5 bases; junction bases not matched to a gene: 2. The germline CDR1 and CDR2 sequences are SGHDN and FVKESK. In nucleotides, the CDR3 is TGTGCCAGCAGCCAATACAGGGGAACCGGGGAGCTGTTTTTT. This encodes CASSQYRGTGELFF.

The chain uses TRBV9 and TRBJ1-3; maybe TRBD1 (6 bases). The CDR3 runs 19 residues. The germline V gene has CDR1 SGDLS and CDR2 YYNGEE. The germline V and J ends were trimmed by 2 bases and 0 bases, with 21 bases remaining between them. The chain's CDR3 is CASSVPRRGGHGSGNTIYF. Written as DNA, the CDR3 is TGTGCCAGCAGCGTCCCCAGGCGGGGGGGGCACGGCTCTGGAAACACCATATATTTT.

This clone was counted between two and nine times. The V gene is TRBV19, the J gene TRBJ2-1; 10 nucleotides agree with TRBD1. Germline-derived CDR1 and CDR2 are LNHDA and SQIVND (reference sequence). CDR3 size: 17 residues. V was pared by 4 bases and J by 3 bases, with 9 bases of the junction left unmatched. The CDR3 is CASSTKPGQGSYNEQFF. In DNA, the CDR3 is TGTGCCAGTAGTACGAAACCGGGACAGGGGAGCTACAATGAGCAGTTCTTC.

This clone came up many times. V gene TRBV12-3 or TRBV12-4 combines with J gene TRBJ2-3; D is unresolved. This CDR3 is 12 amino acids long. The V end lost 5 bases, the J end lost 0 bases, and 3 bases lay between the germline ends. CDR3 nucleotide sequence: TGTGCCAGCAGTAGAAGCACAGATACGCAGTATTTT. It specifies CASSRSTDTQYF.

The V and J genes are TRBV28 and TRBJ1-2; 7 bases are a match to TRBD1. V was clipped by 3 bases and J by 2 bases; unmatched bases: 18. Per the germline V gene, CDR1 is MDHEN and CDR2 is SYDVKM. The CDR3 totals 19 residues. CDR3 DNA: TGTGCCAGCAGTTTTTTCCTCGCTAAATGGACAGGAACGAACTATGGCTACACCTTC. This encodes CASSFFLAKWTGTNYGYTF.

V usage is TRBV14 and J usage is TRBJ2-7, with TRBD1 matching over 7 bases. Germline CDR1 and CDR2: SGHDN and FVKESK. This CDR3 is 17 amino acids long. V was pared by 4 bases and J by 2 bases, with 14 bases of the junction left unmatched. Written as DNA, the CDR3 is TGTGCCAGCAGCCCGGCGGGCCTCCAGGACAGGACCTACGAGCAGTACTTC. Translation gives CASSPAGLQDRTYEQYF.

This clone was seen ten or more times. The chain joins TRBV5-6 to TRBJ2-1; 14 positions agree with TRBD2. The CDR3 is 15 amino acids. Germline V gene data show CDR1 as SGHDT and CDR2 as YYEEEE. V dropped 6 bases and J dropped 9; count of bases not matched to a gene: 8. The CDR3 DNA reads TGTGCCAGCACCAGACTAGCGGGAGGGAGGGGTGAGCAGTTCTTC. The encoded protein is CASTRLAGGRGEQFF.

At least ten counts were recorded for this clone. J is TRBJ2-2 and V is TRBV6-5, with TRBD1 as a possible D gene (6 bases). CDR1 is MNHEY and CDR2 is SVGAGI in the germline V gene. This CDR3 contains 18 residues. V lost 6 bases to trimming and J lost 3 bases, with 23 bases between them. The CDR3 DNA is TGTGCCAGCAGGTTAATCCGTGCGGACAGCGAACACACCGGGGAGCTGTTTTTT. Amino acid sequence: CASRLIRADSEHTGELFF.

This clone was counted ten times or more. The chain joins TRBV2 to TRBJ2-3; D gene ambiguous. V was clipped by 2 bases and J by 2 bases, with 11 bases between them. Germline V gene sequence: CDR1 SNHLY, CDR2 FYNNEI. The length of the CDR3 is 15 residues. The CDR3: CASSEKLRLTDTQYF. The DNA for the CDR3 is TGTGCCAGCAGTGAAAAACTACGCCTCACAGATACGCAGTATTTT.

A word on this clone: An end of the junction differs from the germline gene, which may be a read error. The V call is TRBV11-2, the J call TRBJ2-1; D perhaps matches TRBD2 (6 bases). Germline values: CDR1 SGHAT, CDR2 FQNNGV. The CDR3 has 14 amino acids. CDR3 sequence reads: CASSLGIEYREQDF. Here the CDR3 DNA reads TGTGCCAGCAGCTTAGGAATCGAGTATCGGGAGCAGGACTTC.

This clone was picked up many times. The V gene is TRBV19, the J gene TRBJ1-5, with D uncertain. The V gene's germline CDR1 is LNHDA and CDR2 SQIVND (reference sequence). There are 16 residues in the CDR3. The V and J ends lost 3 bases and 0 bases respectively, with 12 bases between them. The CDR3 loop reads CASSIVVTYSNQPQHF. CDR3 in DNA: TGTGCCAGTAGTATTGTTGTCACTTATAGCAATCAGCCCCAGCATTTT.

This clone is medium-sized in the sample. V is TRBV28 and J is TRBJ2-7; 10 bases fit TRBD1. Trimming cost V 6 bases and J 0 bases; bases outside gene matches: 5. The CDR3 extends over 15 amino acids. Germline-derived CDR1 and CDR2 are MDHEN and SYDVKM. The CDR3 sequence: CASRGGDRGSYEQYF. In nucleotides, the CDR3 is TGTGCCAGCAGAGGGGGGGACAGGGGCTCCTACGAGCAGTACTTC.